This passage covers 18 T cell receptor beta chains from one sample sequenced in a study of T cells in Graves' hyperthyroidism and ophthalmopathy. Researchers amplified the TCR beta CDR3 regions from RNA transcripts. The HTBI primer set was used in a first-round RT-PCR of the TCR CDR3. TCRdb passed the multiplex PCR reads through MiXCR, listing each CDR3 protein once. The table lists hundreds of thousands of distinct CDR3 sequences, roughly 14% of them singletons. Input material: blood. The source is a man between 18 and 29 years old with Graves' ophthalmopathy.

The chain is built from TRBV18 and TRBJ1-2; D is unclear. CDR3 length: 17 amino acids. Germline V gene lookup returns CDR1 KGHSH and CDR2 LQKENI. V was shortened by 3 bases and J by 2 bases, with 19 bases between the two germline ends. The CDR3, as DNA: TGTGCCAGCTCACCGCCAGGCCAGGAGTTGTCGAACTATGGCTACACCTTC. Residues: CASSPPGQELSNYGYTF. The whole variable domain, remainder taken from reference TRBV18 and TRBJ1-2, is NAGVMQNPRHLVRRRGQEARLRCSPMKGHSHVYWYRQLPEEGLKFMVYLQKENIIDESGMPKERFSAEFPKEGPSILRIQQVVRGDSAAYFCASSPPGQELSNYGYTFGSGTRLTVV.

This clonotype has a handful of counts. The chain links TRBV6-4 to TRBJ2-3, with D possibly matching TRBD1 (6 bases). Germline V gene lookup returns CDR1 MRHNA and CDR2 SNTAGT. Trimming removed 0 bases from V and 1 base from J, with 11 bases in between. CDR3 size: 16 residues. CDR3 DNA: TGTGCCAGCAGTGACTCAGACAGGTTTGGCACAGATACGCAGTATTTT. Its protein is CASSDSDRFGTDTQYF.

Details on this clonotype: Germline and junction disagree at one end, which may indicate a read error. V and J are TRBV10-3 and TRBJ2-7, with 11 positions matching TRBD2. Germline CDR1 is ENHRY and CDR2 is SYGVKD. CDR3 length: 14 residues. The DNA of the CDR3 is TGTGCCGCCCAGACTAGCGGGGAGTTCTACGGGCAGTACTTC. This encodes CAAQTSGEFYGQYF.

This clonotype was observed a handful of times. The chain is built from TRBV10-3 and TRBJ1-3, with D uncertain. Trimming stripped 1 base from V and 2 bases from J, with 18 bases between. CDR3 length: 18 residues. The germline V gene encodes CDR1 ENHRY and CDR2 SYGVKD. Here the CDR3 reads CAISEYGVSVAPGNTIYF. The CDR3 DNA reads TGTGCCATCAGTGAGTATGGGGTCTCAGTCGCTCCTGGAAACACCATATATTTT.

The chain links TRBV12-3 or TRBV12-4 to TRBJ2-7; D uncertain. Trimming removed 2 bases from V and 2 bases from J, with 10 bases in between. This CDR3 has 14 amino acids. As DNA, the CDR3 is TGTGCCAGCAGTTTATCGCGAAGGGCCTACGAGCAGTACTTC. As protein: CASSLSRRAYEQYF.

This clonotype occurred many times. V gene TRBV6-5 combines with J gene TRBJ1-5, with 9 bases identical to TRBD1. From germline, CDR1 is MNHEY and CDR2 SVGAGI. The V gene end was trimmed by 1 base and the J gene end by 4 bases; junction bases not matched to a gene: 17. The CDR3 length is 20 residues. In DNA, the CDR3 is TGTGCCAGCAGTTACTATTCCGGGACAGGGTTGGGAGCAAGGAATCAGCCCCAGCATTTT. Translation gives CASSYYSGTGLGARNQPQHF.

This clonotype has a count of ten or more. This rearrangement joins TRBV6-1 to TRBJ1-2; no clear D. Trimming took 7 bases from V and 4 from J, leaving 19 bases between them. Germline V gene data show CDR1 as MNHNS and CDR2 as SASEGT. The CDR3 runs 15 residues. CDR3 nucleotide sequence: TGTGCCAGCACCGACCCGAGGCCGGGATCCTATGGCTACACCTTC. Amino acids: CASTDPRPGSYGYTF.

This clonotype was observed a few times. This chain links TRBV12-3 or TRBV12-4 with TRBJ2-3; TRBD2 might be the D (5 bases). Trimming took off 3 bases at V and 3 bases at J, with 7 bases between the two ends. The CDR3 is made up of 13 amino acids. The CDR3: CASSFPGTDTQYF. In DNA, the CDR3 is TGTGCCAGCAGTTTCCCGGGAACAGATACGCAGTATTTT.

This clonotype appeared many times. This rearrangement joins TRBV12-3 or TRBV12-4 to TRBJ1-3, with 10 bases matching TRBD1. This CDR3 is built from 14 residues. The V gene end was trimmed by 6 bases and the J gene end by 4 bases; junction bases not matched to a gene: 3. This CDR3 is CASSGTGEGNTIYF. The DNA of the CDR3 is TGTGCCAGCAGCGGGACAGGGGAAGGAAACACCATATATTTT.

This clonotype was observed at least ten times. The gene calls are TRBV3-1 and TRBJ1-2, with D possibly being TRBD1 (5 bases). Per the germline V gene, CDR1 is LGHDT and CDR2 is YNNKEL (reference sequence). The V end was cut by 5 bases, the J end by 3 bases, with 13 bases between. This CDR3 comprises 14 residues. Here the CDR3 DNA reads TGTGCCAGCAGCGAAACCAGGGATCACTATGGCTACACCTTC. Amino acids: CASSETRDHYGYTF.

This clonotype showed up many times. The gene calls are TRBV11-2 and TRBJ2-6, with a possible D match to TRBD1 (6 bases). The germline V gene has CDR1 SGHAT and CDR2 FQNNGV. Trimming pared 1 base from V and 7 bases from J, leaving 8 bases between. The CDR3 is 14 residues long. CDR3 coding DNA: TGTGCCAGCAGCTTAGTCAGGGGAGCCAACGTCCTGACTTTC. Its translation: CASSLVRGANVLTF.

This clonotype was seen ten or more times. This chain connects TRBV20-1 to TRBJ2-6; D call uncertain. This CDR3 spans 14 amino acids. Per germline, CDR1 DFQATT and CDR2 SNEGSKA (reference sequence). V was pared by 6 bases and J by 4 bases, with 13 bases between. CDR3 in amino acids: CSANSQSGANVLTF. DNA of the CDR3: TGCAGTGCCAACTCCCAGTCCGGGGCCAACGTCCTGACTTTC.

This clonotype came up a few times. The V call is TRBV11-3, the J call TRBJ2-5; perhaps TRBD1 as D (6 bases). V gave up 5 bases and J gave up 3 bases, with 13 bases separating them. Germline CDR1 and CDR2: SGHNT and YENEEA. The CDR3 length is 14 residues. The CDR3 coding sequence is TGTGCCAGCAGCCCAGGGGCAAACGAAGAGACCCAGTACTTC. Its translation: CASSPGANEETQYF.

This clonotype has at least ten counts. The CDR3 region is CSARSSSVGYEQYF. CDR3 coding DNA: TGCAGTGCTCGATCTAGCTCGGTGGGCTACGAGCAGTACTTC. The rearrangement joins TRBV20-1 to TRBJ2-7; D possibly corresponds to TRBD2 (5 bases). Trimming pared 5 bases from V and 3 bases from J, leaving 17 bases between. Germline loops: CDR1 DFQATT, CDR2 SNEGSKA (reference sequence). The CDR3 consists of 14 residues.

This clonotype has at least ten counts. CDR3 nucleotide sequence: TGTGCCAGCAACCAACCGGGACAGAGCAATCAGCCCCAGCATTTT. Its translation is CASNQPGQSNQPQHF. The chain combines TRBV6-1 with TRBJ1-5; 7 bases are shared with TRBD1. J was trimmed by 1 base and V by 7 bases; bases with no gene match: 7. The CDR3 consists of 15 residues. Germline lookup yields CDR1 MNHNS and CDR2 SASEGT.

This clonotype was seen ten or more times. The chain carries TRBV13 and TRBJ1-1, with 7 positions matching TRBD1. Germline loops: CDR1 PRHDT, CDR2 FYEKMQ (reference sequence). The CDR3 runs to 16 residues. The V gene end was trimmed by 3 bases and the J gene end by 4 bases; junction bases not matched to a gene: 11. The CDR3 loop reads CASSFMGQLLFTEAFF. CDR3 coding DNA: TGTGCCAGCAGCTTCATGGGACAGCTGTTATTCACTGAAGCTTTCTTT.

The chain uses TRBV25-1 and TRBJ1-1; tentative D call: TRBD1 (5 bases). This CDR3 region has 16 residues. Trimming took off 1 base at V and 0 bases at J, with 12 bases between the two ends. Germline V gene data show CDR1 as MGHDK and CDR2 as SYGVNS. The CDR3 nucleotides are TGTGCCAGCAGTGAATTTGGGACGCCCATGAACACTGAAGCTTTCTTT. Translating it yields CASSEFGTPMNTEAFF. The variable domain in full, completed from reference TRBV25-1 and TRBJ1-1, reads EADIYQTPRYLVIGTGKKITLECSQTMGHDKMYWYQQDPGMELHLIHYSYGVNSTEKGDLSSESTVSRIRTEHFPLTLESARPSHTSQYLCASSEFGTPMNTEAFFGQGTRLTVV.

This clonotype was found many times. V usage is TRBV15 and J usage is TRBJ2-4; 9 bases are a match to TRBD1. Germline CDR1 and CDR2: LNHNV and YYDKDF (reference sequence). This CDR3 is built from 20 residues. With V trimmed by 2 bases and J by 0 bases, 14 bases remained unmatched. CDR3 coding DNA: TGTGCCACCAGCAGATTCGGGACAGGGACAGGGAGGATAGCCAAAAACATTCAGTACTTC. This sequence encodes CATSRFGTGTGRIAKNIQYF.